This T cell receptor beta chain was obtained from a study of chemoradiotherapy in HPV16-positive cancers. Clones were read by immunoSEQ multiplex PCR, and TCRdb kept only the in-frame ones, dropping some. The sample lists approximately 3,300 clones, roughly 90% occurring once. Germline CDR1 reads LGHNA; CDR2 reads YNFKEQ. The junction had 8 bases not matched to a gene; V was cut back by 4 bases and J by 2 bases. This CDR3 has 15 residues. The receptor's source is a human donor with HPV-associated anogenital cancer. The sequencing here drew on tumor tissue, taken from a patient who underwent chemoradiotherapy. The chain is built from TRBV4-2 and TRBJ2-7; 7 bases are shared with TRBD1. DNA for the CDR3: TGTGCCAGCAGCCGGTCGGGGACAGCGACCTACGAGCAGTACTTC. Translating it yields CASSRSGTATYEQYF.